The following is a TCR beta chain sequence with its context. Antigen specificity is unknown. No DNA is shown, since the ends of the CDR3 on it are uncertain; the CDR3 is the one TCRdb lists. CDR1 and CDR2 (germline): MNHEY, SVGAGI. The CDR3 is 13 residues long, counting both termini. PCR used 60 Vbeta primers and 13 Jbeta primers. This table comes from immunoSEQ multiplex PCR, and its TCRdb copy is limited to in-frame clones, with some not included. The table shows 150,000 to 180,000 clones, with 75% to 85% occurring only once. This sample is part of a study of cytomegalovirus exposure and HLA in healthy donors. Whole-study results and caveats: Specificity for CMV antigens was confirmed in vitro for a few of the CMV-associated chains. Relative to the approximately 700-donor mean, N-insertions were reportedly fewer in an Asian-associated ancestry cluster in a later analysis.

The receptor was derived from a man between 25 and 39 years old in good health and CMV-seropositive. V and J are TRBV6-5 and TRBJ2-5; the table gives TRBD2 as D, unverified against the DNA. The material sequenced was PBMCs. This CDR3 reads CASSSSVGETQYF.